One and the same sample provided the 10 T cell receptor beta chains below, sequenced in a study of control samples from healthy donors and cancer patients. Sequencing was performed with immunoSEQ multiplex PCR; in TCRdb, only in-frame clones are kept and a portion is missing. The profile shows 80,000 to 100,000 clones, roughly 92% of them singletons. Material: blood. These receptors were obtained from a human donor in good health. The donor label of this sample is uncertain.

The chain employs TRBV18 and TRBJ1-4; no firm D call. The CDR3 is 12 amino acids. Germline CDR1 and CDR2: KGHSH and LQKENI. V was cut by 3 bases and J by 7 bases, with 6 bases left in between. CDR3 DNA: TGTGCCAGCTCACCTTATGGTGAAAAACTGTTTTTT. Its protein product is CASSPYGEKLFF.

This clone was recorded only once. The CDR3 coding sequence is TGTGCCAGCAGTCCGGGACTAGCGGGGGGGGGTACAGATACGCAGTATTTT. The encoded protein is CASSPGLAGGGTDTQYF. This chain connects TRBV6-6 to TRBJ2-3, with 16 bases fitting TRBD2. This CDR3 spans 17 amino acids. Trimming cost V 5 bases and J 3 bases; bases outside gene matches: 5. Germline assignment: CDR1 MNHNY and CDR2 SVGAGI (reference sequence).

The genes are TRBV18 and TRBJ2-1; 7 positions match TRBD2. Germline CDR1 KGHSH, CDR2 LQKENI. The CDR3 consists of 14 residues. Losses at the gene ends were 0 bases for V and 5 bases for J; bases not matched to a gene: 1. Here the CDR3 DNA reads TGTGCCAGCTCACCACCGGGAGGGAACAATGAGCAGTTCTTC. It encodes CASSPPGGNNEQFF.

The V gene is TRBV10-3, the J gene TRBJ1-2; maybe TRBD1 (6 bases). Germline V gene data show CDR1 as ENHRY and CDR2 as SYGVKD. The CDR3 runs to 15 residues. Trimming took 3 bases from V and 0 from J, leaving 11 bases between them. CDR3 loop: CAISEGQLTNYGYTF. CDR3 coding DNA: TGTGCCATCAGTGAAGGACAGCTAACTAACTATGGCTACACCTTC.

The CDR3 is CASSIAAGYGYTF. The CDR3 DNA sequence: TGTGCCAGTAGTATAGCCGCGGGCTATGGCTACACCTTC. The chain links TRBV19 to TRBJ1-2, with D unclear. The CDR3 runs 13 residues. Trimming stripped 1 base from V and 4 bases from J, with 7 bases between. The V gene's germline CDR1 is LNHDA and CDR2 SQIVND (reference sequence).

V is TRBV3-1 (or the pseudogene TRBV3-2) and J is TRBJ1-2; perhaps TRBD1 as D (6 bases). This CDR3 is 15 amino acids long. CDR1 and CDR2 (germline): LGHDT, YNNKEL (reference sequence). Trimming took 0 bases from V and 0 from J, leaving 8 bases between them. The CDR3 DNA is TGTGCCAGCAGCCAAGAGGCAGGGGCTAACTATGGCTACACCTTC. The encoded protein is CASSQEAGANYGYTF.

CDR3 in DNA: TGCGCCAGCAGCCGAGGGACAGGCAACACTGAAGCTTTCTTT. It translates to CASSRGTGNTEAFF. This chain uses TRBV4-3 with TRBJ1-1, with TRBD1 matching over 8 bases. The J segment lost 2 bases and the V segment lost 4 bases, leaving 3 bases of the junction unmatched. Germline V gene lookup returns CDR1 LGHNA and CDR2 YSLEER. CDR3 length: 14 amino acids.

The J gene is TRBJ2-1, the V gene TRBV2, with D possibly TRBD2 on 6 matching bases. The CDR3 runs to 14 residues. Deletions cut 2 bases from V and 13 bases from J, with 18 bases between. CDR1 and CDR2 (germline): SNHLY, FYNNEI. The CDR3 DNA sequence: TGTGCCAGCAGTGAATCGGGACTTCCGGCGAGACAGTTCTTC. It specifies CASSESGLPARQFF. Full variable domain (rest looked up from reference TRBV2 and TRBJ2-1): EPEVTQTPSHQVTQMGQEVILRCVPISNHLYFYWYRQILGQKVEFLVSFYNNEISEKSEIFDDQFSVERPDGSNFTLKIRSTKLEDSAMYFCASSESGLPARQFFGPGTRLTVL.

This chain's CDR3 is CATSSGGSIYNEQFF. The CDR3 coding sequence is TGTGCCACCTCTAGCGGGGGGTCCATCTACAATGAGCAGTTCTTC. J is TRBJ2-1 and V is TRBV27; TRBD2 matches 11 bases. Germline loops: CDR1 MNHEY, CDR2 SMNVEV (reference sequence). The CDR3 has 15 residues. Germline trimming cut 10 bases from V and 3 bases from J; bases unmatched to any gene: 8.

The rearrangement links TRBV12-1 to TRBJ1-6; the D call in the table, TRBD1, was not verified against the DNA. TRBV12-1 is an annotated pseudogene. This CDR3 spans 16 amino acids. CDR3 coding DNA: TGTGCCAGCAGCTTTCGTTTTCCAGGGGGCCGGTCACCCCTCCACTTT. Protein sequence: CASSFRFPGGRSPLHF.